These T cell receptor beta chains were read from a single sample in a study of blood T cell repertoires in COVID-19. Method: immunoSEQ multiplex PCR; TCRdb's copy keeps in-frame clones and lacks some. The data hold around 270,000 clones, with 91% observed a single time. The sequencing input was peripheral blood. The source of these receptors is a young adult with COVID-19, enrolled during active disease. The conserved cysteine and the conserved F or W are not part of the CDR3 here. The D gene is left open where the match is weak.

ASREGTAQETQY	TRBV28	.
ASSYGEPDNEQF	TRBV6-6	.
ALPDTGAGNTIY	TRBV24-1	TRBD1
ASSQEFSGLAGEGNEQF	TRBV4-1	TRBD2
ASSYPGVKGNEQF	TRBV6-6	.
ASSLQLSYNSPLH	TRBV4-1	.
ASSLSSYYEQY	TRBV27	.
SVEVTANYGYT	TRBV29-1	.
ASSVGLAGGPTGELF	TRBV2	TRBD2
ASSYELNQPQH	TRBV4-2	.
ASSLEPGSGYEQY	TRBV5-1	.
ASSPVFSSGNTIY	TRBV4-1	.
ASSEAPFSPLH	TRBV2	.